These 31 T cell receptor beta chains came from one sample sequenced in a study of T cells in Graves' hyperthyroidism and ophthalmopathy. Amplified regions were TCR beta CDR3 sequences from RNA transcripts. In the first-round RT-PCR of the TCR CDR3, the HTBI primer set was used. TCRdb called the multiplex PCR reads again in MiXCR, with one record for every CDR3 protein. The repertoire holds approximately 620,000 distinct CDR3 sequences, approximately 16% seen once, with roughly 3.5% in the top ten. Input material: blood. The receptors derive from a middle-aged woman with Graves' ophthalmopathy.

The CDR3 sequence: CASSEYRGTTGELFF. CDR3 nucleotide sequence: TGTGCCAGCAGTGAATACCGGGGGACCACCGGGGAGCTGTTTTTT. This chain joins TRBV2 and TRBJ2-2, with a weak D call TRBD2 (6 bases). The germline CDR1 and CDR2 sequences are SNHLY and FYNNEI. The ends were cut back, 2 bases at V and 4 bases at J, with 11 bases in the middle. This CDR3 is built from 15 residues.

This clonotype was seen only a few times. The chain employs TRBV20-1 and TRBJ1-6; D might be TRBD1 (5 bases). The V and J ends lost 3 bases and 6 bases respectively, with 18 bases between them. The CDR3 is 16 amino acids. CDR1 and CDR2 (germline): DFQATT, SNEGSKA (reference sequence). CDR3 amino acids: CSARSGTASGNSPLHF. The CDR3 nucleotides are TGCAGTGCTAGGTCAGGGACGGCCTCGGGTAATTCACCCCTCCACTTT.

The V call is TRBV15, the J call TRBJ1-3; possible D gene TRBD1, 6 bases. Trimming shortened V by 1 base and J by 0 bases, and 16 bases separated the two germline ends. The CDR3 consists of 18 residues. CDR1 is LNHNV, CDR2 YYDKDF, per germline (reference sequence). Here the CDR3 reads CATSRGTGQVVSGNTIYF. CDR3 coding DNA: TGTGCCACCAGCAGAGGAACAGGGCAAGTAGTCTCTGGAAACACCATATATTTT.

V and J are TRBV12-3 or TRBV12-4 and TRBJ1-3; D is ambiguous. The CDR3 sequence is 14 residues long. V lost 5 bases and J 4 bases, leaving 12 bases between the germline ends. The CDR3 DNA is TGTGCCAGCAGTCGAACCCCCTCCGGAAACACCATATATTTT. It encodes CASSRTPSGNTIYF.

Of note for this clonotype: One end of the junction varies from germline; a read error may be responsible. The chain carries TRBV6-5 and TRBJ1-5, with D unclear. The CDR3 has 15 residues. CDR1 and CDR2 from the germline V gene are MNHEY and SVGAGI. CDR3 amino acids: CAGSLEAASGQPQHF. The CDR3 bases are TGTGCCGGCAGCTTAGAGGCGGCAAGTGGGCAGCCCCAGCATTTT.

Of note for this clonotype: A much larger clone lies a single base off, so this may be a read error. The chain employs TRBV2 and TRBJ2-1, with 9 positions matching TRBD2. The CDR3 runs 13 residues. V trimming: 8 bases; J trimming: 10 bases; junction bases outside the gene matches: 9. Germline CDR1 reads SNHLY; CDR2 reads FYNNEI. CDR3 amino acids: CASEVVLAGEQFF. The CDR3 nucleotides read TGTGCCAGCGAGGTTGTGCTAGCGGGGGAGCAGTTCTTC.

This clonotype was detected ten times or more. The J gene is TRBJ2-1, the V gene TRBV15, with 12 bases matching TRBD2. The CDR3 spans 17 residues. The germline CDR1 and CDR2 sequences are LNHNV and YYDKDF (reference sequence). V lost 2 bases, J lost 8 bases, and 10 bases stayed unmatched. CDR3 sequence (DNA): TGTGCCACCAGCAGATCACAGACTAGCGGGAGATCCGATGAGCAGTTCTTC. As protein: CATSRSQTSGRSDEQFF.

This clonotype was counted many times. The CDR3 is CSASAGSNQPQHF. CDR3 DNA sequence: TGCAGTGCTAGCGCAGGGAGCAATCAGCCCCAGCATTTT. The gene calls are TRBV20-1 and TRBJ1-5, with a possible D match to TRBD1 (5 bases). There are 13 residues in the CDR3. The V gene lost 3 bases and the J gene lost 1 base, with 7 bases spanning the gap. CDR1 and CDR2 from the germline V gene are DFQATT and SNEGSKA (reference sequence).

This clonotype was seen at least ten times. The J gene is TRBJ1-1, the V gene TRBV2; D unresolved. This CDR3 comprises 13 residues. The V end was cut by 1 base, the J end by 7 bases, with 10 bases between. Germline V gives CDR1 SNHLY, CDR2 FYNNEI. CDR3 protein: CASSEGGYGEAFF. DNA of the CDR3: TGTGCCAGCAGTGAAGGCGGTTATGGTGAAGCTTTCTTT.

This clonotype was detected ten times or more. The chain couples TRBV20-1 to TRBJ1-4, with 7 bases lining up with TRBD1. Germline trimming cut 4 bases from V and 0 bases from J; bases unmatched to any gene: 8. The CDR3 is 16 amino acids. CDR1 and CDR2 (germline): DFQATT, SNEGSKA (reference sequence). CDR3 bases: TGCAGTGCTACCAAGGGGGCAGTTGCAACTAATGAAAAACTGTTTTTT. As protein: CSATKGAVATNEKLFF.

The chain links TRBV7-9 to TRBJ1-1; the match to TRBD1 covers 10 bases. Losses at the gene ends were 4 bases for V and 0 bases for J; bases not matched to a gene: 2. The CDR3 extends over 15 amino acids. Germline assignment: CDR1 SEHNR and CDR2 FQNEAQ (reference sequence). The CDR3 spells CASSSTGGMNTEAFF. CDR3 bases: TGTGCCAGCAGCTCGACAGGGGGCATGAACACTGAAGCTTTCTTT.

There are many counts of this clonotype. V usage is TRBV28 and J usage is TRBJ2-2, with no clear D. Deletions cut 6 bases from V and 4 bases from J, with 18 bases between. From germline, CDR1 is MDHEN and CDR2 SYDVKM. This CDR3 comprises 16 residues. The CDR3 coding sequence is TGTGCCAGCAGACCAGGCGACGGAGCAATCACCGGGGAGCTGTTTTTT. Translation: CASRPGDGAITGELFF. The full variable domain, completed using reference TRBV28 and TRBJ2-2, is DVKVTQSSRYLVKRTGEKVFLECVQDMDHENMFWYRQDPGLGLRLIYFSYDVKMKEKGDIPEGYSVSREKKERFSLILESASTNQTSMYLCASRPGDGAITGELFFGEGSRLTVL.

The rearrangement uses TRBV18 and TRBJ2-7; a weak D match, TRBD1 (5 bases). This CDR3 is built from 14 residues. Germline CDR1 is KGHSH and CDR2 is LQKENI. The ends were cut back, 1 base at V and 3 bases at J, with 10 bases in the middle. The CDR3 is CASSPLDRHYEQYF. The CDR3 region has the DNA TGTGCCAGCTCACCACTCGACAGACACTACGAGCAGTACTTC.

CDR3 loop: CASSILAGYSYEQYF. The CDR3 DNA follows: TGTGCCAGTAGTATTTTAGCGGGATATAGCTACGAGCAGTACTTC. The V and J genes are TRBV19 and TRBJ2-7, with TRBD2 identical over 8 bases. Per germline, CDR1 LNHDA and CDR2 SQIVND (reference sequence). With V trimmed by 3 bases and J by 3 bases, 7 bases remained unmatched. The CDR3 contains 15 residues.

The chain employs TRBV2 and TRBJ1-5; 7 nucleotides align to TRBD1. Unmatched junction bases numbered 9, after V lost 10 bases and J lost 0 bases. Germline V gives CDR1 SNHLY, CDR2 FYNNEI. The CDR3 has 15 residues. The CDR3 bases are TGTGCCACCAGAACAGGGGATAATAGCAATCAGCCCCAGCATTTT. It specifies CATRTGDNSNQPQHF.

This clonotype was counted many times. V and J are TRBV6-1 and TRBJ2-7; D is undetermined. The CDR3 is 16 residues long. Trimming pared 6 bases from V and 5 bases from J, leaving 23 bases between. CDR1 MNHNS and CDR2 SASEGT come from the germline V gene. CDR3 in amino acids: CASSDDKVGRLHEQYF. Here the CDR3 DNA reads TGTGCCAGCAGCGACGATAAGGTGGGTCGTCTTCACGAGCAGTACTTC.

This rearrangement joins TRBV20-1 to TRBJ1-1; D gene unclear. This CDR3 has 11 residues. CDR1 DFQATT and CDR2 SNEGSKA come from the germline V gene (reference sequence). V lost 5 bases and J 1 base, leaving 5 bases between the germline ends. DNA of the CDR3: TGCAGTGCTCTCACGAACACTGAAGCTTTCTTT. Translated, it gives CSALTNTEAFF.

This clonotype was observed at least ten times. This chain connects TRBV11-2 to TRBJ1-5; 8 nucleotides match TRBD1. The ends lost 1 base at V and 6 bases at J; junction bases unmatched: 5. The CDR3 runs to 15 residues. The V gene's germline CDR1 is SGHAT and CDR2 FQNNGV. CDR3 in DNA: TGTGCCAGCAGCTTAGGTCGGACAGGGCGTCAGCCCCAGCATTTT. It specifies CASSLGRTGRQPQHF.

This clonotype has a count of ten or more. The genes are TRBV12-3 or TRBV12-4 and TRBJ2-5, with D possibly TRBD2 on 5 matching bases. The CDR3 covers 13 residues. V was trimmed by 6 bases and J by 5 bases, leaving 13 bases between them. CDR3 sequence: CASRRRNIETQYF. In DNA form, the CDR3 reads TGTGCCAGCAGGAGGAGGAACATTGAGACCCAGTACTTC.

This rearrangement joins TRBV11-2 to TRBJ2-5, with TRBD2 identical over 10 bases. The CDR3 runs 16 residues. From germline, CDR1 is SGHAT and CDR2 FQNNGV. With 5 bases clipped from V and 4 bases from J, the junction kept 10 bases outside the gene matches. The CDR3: CASSRTRASGRETQYF. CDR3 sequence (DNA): TGTGCCAGCAGCCGAACCCGGGCTAGCGGGAGAGAGACCCAGTACTTC.

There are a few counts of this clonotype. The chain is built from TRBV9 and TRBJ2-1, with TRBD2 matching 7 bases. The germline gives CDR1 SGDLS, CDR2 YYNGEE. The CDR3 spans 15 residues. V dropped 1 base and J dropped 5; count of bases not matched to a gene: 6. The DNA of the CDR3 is TGTGCCAGCAGCGTACGGGCGGGAGAGCACAATGAGCAGTTCTTC. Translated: CASSVRAGEHNEQFF.

The DNA for the CDR3 is TGTGCCAGCAGCACCCGACAGGGGATCTCCTACGAGCAGTACTTC. This translates into CASSTRQGISYEQYF. This chain connects TRBV11-1 to TRBJ2-7, with TRBD1 matching over 8 bases. The V gene's germline CDR1 is SGHAT and CDR2 FQDESV (reference sequence). V was pared by 5 bases and J by 0 bases, with 6 bases of the junction left unmatched. CDR3 length: 15 amino acids.

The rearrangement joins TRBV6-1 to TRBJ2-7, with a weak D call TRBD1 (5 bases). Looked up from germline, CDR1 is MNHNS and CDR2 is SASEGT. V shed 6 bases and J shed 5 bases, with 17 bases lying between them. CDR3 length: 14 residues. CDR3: CASSRRQGGNEQYF. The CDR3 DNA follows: TGTGCCAGCAGCAGAAGGCAGGGTGGCAACGAGCAGTACTTC.

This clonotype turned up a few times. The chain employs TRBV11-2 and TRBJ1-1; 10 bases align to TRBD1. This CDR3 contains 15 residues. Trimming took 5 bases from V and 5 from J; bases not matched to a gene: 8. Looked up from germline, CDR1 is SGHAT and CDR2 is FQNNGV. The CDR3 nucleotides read TGTGCCAGCAGCAACCCGGGACAGGGGAGAACTGAAGCTTTCTTT. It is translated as CASSNPGQGRTEAFF.

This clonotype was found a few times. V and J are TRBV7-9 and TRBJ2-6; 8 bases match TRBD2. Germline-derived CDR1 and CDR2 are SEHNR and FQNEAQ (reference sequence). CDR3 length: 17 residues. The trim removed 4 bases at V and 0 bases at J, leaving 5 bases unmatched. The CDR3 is CASSSGGPSSGANVLTF. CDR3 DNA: TGTGCCAGCAGCTCGGGGGGGCCGAGCTCTGGGGCCAACGTCCTGACTTTC.

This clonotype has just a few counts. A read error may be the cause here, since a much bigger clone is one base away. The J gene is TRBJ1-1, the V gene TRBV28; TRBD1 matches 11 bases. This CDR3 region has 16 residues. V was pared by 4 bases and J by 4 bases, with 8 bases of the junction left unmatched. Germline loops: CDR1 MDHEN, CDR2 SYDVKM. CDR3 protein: CASSSRTGGKSTEAFF. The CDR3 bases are TGTGCCAGCAGTTCCCGGACAGGGGGCAAGAGCACTGAAGCTTTCTTT.

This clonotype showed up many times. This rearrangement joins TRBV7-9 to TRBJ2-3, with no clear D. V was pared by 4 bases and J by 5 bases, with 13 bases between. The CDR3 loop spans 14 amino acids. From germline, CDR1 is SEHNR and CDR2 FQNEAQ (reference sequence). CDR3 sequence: CASSSGPTQDTQYF. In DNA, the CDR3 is TGTGCCAGCAGCTCCGGTCCTACACAAGATACGCAGTATTTT.

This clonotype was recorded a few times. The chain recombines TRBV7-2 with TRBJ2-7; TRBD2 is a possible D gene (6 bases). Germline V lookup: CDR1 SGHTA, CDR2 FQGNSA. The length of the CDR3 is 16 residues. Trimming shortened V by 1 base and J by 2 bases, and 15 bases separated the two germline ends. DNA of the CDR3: TGTGCCAGCAGCTTAGGGTCTGGCGGGACGACCTACGAGCAGTACTTC. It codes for CASSLGSGGTTYEQYF.

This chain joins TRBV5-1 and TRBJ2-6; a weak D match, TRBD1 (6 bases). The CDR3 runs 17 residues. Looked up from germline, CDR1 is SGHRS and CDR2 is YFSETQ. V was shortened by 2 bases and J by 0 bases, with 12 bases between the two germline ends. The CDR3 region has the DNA TGCGCCAGCAGCTTCACAGGGTCCCACTCTGGGGCCAACGTCCTGACTTTC. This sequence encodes CASSFTGSHSGANVLTF.

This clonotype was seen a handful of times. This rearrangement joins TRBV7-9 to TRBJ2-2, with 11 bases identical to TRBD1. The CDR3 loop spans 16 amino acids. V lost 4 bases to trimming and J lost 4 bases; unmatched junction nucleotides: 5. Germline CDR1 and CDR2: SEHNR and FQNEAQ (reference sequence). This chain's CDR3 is CASSYGQGAGTGELFF. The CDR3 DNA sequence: TGTGCCAGCAGCTACGGACAGGGGGCGGGCACCGGGGAGCTGTTTTTT.

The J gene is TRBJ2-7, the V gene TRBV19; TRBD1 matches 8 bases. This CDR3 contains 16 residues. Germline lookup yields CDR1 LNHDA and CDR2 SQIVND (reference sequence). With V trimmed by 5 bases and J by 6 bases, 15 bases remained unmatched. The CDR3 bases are TGTGCCAGTAGTTCAACGACCGGGACAGGCAGTCTCGAGCAGTACTTC. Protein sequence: CASSSTTGTGSLEQYF.